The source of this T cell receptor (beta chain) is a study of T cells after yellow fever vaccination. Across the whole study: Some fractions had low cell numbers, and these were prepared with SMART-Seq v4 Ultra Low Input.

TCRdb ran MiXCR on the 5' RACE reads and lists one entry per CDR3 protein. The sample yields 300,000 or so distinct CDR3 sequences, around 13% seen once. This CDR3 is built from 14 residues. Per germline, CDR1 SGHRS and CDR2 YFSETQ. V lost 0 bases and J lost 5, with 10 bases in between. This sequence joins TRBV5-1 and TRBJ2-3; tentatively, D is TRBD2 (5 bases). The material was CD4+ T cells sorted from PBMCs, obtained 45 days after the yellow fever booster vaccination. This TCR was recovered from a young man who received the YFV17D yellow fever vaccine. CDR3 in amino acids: CASSLASEEDTQYF. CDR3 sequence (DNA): TGCGCCAGCAGCTTGGCCTCGGAGGAAGATACGCAGTATTTT.